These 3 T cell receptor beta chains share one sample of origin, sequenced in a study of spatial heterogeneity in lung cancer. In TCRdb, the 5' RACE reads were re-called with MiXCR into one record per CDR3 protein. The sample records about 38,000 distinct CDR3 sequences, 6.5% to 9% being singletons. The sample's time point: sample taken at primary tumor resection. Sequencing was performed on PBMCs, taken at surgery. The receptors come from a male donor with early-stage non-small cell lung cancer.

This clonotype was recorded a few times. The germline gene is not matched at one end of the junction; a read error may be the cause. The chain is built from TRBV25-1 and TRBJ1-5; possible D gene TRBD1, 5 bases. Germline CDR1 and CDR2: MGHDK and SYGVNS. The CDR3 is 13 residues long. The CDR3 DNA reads TGTGCAAGCACGGGGGGATTAGGTCAGCCCCAGCATTTT. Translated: CASTGGLGQPQHF.

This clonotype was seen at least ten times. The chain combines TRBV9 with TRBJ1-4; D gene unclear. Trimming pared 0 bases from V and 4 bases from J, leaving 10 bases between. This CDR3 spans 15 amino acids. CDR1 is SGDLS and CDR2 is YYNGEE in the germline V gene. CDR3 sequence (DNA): TGTGCCAGCAGCGTAGGTTGGCAGAATAATGAAAAACTGTTTTTT. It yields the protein CASSVGWQNNEKLFF.

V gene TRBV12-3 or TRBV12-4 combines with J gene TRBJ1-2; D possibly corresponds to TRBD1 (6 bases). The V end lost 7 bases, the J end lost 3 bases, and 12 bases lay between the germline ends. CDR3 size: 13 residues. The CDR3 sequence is CASKTPGDYGYTF. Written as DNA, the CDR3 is TGTGCCAGCAAGACCCCAGGGGACTATGGCTACACCTTC.